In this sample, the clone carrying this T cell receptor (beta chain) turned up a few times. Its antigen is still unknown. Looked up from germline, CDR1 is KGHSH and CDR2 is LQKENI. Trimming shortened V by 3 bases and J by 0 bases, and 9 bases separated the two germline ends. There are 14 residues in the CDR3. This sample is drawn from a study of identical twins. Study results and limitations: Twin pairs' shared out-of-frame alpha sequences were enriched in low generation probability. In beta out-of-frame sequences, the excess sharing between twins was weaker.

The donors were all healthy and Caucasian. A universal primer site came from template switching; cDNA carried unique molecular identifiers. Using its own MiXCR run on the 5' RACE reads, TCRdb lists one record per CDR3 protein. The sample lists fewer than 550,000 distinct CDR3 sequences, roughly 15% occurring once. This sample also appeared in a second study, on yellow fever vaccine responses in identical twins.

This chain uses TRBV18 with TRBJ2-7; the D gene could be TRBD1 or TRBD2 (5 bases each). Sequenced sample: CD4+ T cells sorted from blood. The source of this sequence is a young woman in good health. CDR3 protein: CASSPGTNSYEQYV. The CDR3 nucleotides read TGTGCCAGCTCACCCGGGACGAACTCCTACGAGCAGTACGTC.